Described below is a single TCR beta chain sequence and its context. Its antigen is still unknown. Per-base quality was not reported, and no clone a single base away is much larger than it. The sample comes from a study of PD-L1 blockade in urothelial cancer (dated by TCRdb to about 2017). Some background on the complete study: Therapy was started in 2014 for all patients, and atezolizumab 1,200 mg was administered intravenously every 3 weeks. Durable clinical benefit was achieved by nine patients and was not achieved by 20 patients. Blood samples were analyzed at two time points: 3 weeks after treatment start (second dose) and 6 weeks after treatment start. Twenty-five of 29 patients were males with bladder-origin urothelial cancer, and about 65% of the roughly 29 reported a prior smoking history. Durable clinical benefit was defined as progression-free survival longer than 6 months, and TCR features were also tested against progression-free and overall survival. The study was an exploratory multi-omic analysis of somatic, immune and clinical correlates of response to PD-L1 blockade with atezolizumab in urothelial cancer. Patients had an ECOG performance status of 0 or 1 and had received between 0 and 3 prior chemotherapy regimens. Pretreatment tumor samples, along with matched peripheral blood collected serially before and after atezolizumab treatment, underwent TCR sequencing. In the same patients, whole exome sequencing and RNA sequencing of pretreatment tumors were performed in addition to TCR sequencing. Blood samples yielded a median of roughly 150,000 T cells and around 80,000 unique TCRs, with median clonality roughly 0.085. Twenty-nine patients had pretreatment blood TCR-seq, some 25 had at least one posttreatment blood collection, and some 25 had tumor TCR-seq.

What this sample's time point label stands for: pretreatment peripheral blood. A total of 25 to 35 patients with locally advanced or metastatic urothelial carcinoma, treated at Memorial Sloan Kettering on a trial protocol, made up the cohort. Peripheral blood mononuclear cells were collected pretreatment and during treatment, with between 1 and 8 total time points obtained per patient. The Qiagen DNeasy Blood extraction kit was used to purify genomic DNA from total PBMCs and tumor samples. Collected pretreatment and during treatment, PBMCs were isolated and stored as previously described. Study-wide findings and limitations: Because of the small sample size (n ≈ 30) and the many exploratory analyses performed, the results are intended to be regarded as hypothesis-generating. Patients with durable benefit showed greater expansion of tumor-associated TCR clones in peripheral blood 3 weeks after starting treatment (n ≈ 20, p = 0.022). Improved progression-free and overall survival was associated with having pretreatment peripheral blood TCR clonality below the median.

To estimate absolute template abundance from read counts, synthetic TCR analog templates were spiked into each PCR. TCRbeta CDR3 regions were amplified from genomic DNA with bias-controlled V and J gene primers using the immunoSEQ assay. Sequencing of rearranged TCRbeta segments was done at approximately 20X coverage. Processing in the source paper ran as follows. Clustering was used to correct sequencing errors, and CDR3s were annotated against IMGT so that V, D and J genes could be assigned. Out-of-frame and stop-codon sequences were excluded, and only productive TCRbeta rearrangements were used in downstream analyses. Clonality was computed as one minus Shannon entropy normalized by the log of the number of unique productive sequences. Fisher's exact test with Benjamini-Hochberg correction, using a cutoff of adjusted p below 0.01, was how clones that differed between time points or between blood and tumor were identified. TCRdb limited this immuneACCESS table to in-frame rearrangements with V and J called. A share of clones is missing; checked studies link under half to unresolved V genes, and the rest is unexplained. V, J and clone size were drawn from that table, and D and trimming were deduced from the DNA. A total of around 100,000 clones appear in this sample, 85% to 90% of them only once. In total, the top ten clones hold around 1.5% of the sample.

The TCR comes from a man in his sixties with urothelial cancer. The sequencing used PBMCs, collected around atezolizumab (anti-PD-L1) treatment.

The nucleotide sequence is given as TGTGCCTGCCTACAGGGGGTTGGATATGGCTACACCTTC. Its product reads: CACLQGVGYGYTF. Recombination connected TRBV30 to TRBJ1-2; TRBD1 aligns with 8 central bases. The germline V gene (reference sequence) supplies CDR1 GTSNPN and CDR2 SVGIG. The junction shows trimming of 6 bases on V and 5 bases on J, and the gene matches do not reach 8 bases of it. The CDR3, from cysteine to phenylalanine, totals 13 residues. This entry keeps only the CDR3 DNA: 39 bases, framed from base 1.